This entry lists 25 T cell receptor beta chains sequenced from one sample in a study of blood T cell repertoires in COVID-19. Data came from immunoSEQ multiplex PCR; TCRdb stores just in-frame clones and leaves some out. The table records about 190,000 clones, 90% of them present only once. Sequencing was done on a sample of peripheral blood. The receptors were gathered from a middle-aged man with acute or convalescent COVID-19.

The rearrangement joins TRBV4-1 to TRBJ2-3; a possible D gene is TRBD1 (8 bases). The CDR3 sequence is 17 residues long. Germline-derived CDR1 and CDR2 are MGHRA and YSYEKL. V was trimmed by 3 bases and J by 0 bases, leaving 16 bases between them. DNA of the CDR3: TGCGCCAGCAGCCATGTGGGGGGGACAGGCAGCACAGATACGCAGTATTTT. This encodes CASSHVGGTGSTDTQYF.

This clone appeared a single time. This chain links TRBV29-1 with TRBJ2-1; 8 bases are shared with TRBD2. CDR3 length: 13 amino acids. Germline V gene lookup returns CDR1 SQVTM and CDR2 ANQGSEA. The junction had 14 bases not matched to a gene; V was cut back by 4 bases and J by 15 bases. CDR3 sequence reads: CSVGGRLSGSLFF. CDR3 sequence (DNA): TGCAGCGTTGGAGGCAGGCTAAGCGGGAGTCTGTTCTTC.

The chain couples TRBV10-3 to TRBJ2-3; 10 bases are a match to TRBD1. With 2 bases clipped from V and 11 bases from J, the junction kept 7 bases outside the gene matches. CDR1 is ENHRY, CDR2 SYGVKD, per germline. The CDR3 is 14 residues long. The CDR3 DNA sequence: TGTGCCATCAGTGAGGGCCAGGGGACAGGGGAGCAGTATTTT. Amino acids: CAISEGQGTGEQYF.

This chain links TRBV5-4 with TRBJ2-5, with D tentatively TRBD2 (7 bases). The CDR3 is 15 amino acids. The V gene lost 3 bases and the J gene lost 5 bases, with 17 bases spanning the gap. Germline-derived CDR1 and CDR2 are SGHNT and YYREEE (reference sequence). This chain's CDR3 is CASSSDPGGRETQYF. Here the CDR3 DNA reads TGTGCCAGCAGCTCAGACCCGGGGGGCAGGGAGACCCAGTACTTC.

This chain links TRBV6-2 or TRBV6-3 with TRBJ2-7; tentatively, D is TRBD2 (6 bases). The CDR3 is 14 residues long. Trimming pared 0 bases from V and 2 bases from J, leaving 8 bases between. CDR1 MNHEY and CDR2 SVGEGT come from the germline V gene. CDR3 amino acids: CASSYSSGAYEQYV. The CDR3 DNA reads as TGTGCCAGCAGTTACTCCTCGGGGGCCTACGAGCAGTACGTC.

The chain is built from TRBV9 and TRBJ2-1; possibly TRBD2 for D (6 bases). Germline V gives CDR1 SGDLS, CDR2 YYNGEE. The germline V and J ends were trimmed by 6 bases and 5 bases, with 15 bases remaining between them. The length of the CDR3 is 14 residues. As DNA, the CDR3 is TGTGCCAGCACCTATACCGGAGGGAACAATGAGCAGTTCTTC. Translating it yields CASTYTGGNNEQFF.

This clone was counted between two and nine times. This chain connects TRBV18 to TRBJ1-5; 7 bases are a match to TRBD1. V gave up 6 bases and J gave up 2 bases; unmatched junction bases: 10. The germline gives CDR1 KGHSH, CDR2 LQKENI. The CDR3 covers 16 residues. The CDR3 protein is CASSNTAGTGNQPQHF. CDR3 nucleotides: TGTGCCAGCTCGAATACCGCCGGGACAGGCAATCAGCCCCAGCATTTT. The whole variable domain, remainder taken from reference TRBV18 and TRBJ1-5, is NAGVMQNPRHLVRRRGQEARLRCSPMKGHSHVYWYRQLPEEGLKFMVYLQKENIIDESGMPKERFSAEFPKEGPSILRIQQVVRGDSAAYFCASSNTAGTGNQPQHFGDGTRLSIL.

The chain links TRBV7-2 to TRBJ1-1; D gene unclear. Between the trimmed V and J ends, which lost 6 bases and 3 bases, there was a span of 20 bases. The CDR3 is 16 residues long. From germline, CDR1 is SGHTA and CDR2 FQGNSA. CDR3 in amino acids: CASRRGLLVTDTEAFF. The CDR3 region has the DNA TGTGCCAGCAGACGCGGACTTCTGGTCACAGACACTGAAGCTTTCTTT.

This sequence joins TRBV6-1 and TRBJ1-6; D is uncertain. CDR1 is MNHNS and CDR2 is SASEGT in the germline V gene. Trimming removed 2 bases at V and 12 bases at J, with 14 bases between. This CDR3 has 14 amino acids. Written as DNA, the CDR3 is TGTGCCAGCAGTGAATTGATATACAGTCGACCCCTCCACTTT. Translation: CASSELIYSRPLHF.

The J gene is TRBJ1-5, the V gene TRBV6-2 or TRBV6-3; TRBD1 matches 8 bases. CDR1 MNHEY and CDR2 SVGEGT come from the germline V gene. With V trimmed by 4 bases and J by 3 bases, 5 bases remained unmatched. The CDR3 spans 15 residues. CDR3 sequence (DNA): TGTGCCAGCAGTTTACAGGGGGGAATCAATCAGCCCCAGCATTTT. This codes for CASSLQGGINQPQHF.

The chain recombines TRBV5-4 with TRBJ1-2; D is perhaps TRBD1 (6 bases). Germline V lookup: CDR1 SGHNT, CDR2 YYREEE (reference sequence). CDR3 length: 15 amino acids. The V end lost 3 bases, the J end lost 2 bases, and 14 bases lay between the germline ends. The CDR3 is CASSWGQRENYGYTF. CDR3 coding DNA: TGTGCCAGCAGCTGGGGGCAGCGTGAAAACTATGGCTACACCTTC.

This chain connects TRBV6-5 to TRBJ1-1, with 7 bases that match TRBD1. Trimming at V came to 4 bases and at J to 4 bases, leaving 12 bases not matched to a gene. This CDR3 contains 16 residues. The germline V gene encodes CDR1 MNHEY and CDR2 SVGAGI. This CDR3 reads CASSFRQGAQGTEAFF. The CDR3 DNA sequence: TGTGCCAGCAGTTTCAGACAGGGCGCACAAGGCACTGAAGCTTTCTTT.

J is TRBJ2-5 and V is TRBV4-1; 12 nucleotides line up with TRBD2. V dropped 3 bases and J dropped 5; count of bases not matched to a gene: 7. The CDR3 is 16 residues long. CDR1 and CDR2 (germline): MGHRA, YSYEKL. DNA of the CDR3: TGCGCCAGCAGCCAGAGACTAGCGGGAGACCGTGAGACCCAGTACTTC. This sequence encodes CASSQRLAGDRETQYF.

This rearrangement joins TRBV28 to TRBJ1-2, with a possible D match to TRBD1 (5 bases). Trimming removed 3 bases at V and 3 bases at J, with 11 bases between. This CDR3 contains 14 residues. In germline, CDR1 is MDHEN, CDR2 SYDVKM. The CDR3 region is CASSLGRAHYGYTF. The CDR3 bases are TGTGCCAGCAGTTTGGGCAGGGCCCACTATGGCTACACCTTC.

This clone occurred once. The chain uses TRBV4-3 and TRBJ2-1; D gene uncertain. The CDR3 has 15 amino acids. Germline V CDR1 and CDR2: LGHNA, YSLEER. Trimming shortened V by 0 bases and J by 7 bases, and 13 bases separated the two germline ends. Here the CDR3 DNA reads TGCGCCAGCAGCCAAGATTCGGGTAGCCCGAATGAGCAGTTCTTC. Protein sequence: CASSQDSGSPNEQFF.

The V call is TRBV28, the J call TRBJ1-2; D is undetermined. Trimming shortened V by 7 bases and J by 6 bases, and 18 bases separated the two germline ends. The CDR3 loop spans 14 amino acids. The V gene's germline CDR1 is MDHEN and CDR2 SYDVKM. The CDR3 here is CASTNSGRVDGYTF. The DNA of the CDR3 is TGTGCCAGCACCAATTCGGGAAGGGTTGATGGCTACACCTTC.

The CDR3 region is CASSYRDRGRRVFF. The CDR3 DNA follows: TGTGCCAGCAGTTACCGGGACAGGGGGCGTAGAGTTTTCTTT. V usage is TRBV6-5 and J usage is TRBJ1-1, with 12 bases aligning to TRBD1. The CDR3 covers 14 residues. Germline V gene lookup returns CDR1 MNHEY and CDR2 SVGAGI. V trimming: 2 bases; J trimming: 13 bases; junction bases outside the gene matches: 8.

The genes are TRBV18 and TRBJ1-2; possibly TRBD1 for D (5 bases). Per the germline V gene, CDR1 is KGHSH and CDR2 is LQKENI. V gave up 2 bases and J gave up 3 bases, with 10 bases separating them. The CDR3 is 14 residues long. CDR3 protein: CASSPRWGDYGYTF. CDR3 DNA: TGTGCCAGCTCACCAAGGTGGGGCGACTATGGCTACACCTTC.

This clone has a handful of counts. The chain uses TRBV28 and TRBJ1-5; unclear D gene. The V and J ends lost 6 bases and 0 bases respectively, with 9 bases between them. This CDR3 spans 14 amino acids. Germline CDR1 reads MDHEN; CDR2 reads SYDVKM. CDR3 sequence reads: CASSLQYSNQPQHF. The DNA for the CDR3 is TGTGCCAGCAGCCTACAGTATAGCAATCAGCCCCAGCATTTT. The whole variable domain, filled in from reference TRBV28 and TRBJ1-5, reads DVKVTQSSRYLVKRTGEKVFLECVQDMDHENMFWYRQDPGLGLRLIYFSYDVKMKEKGDIPEGYSVSREKKERFSLILESASTNQTSMYLCASSLQYSNQPQHFGDGTRLSIL.

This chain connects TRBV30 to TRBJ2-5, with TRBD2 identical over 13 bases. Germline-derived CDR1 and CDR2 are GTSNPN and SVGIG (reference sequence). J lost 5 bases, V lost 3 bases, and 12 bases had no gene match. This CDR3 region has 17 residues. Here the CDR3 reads CAWREVGLAGRRETQYF. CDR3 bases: TGTGCCTGGAGGGAGGTGGGACTAGCGGGGAGGCGGGAGACCCAGTACTTC.

The CDR3 DNA reads TGTGCCAGCAGCTTAGCGGGAGGGGTCACAGATACGCAGTATTTT. It specifies CASSLAGGVTDTQYF. V gene TRBV11-1 combines with J gene TRBJ2-3; 7 nucleotides align to TRBD2. Germline V gives CDR1 SGHAT, CDR2 FQDESV (reference sequence). This CDR3 has 15 amino acids. V shed 0 bases and J 2 bases; nucleotides not matched to a gene: 2.

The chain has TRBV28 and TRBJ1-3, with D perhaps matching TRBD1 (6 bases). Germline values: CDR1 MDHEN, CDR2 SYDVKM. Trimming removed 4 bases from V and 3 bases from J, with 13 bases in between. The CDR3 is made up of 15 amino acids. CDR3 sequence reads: CASSSRRDNGNTIYF. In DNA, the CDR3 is TGTGCCAGCAGTTCGAGAAGGGACAATGGAAACACCATATATTTT.

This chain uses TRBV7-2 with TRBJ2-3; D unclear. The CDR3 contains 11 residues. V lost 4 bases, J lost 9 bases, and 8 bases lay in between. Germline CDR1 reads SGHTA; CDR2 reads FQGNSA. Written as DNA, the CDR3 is TGTGCCAGCAGCTCGGAGAGGACGCAGTATTTT. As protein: CASSSERTQYF.

CDR3 sequence: CASSPGLWTQYF. The DNA of the CDR3 is TGTGCCAGCAGCCCAGGCCTTTGGACCCAGTACTTC. The rearrangement joins TRBV3-1 (or the pseudogene TRBV3-2) to TRBJ2-5; no reliable D call. The CDR3 has 12 residues. Germline V lookup: CDR1 LGHDT, CDR2 YNNKEL (reference sequence). V lost 4 bases and J lost 7, with 10 bases in between.

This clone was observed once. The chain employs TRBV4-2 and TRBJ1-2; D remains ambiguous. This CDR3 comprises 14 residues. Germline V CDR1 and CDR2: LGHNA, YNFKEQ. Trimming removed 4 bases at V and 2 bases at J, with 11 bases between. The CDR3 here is CASSRDDKNYGYTF. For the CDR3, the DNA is TGTGCCAGCAGCCGAGATGACAAGAACTATGGCTACACCTTC.